This is a list of T cell receptor beta chains from one sample in a study of blood T cell repertoires in COVID-19. The repertoire was sequenced with immunoSEQ multiplex PCR; TCRdb's copy has only in-frame clones and lacks some. The table lists around 260,000 clones, 80% to 90% of them singletons. Sequenced: PBMCs or T cells enriched from blood (not recorded which). The source of these receptors is a woman between 25 and 40 years old who had recovered from COVID-19. The CDR3 runs from the conserved cysteine through the conserved F or W. The D gene is left open where the match is weak. The listing skips clone size in some rows; elsewhere it reads once, few, many or a size class.

d_call j_call v_call clone_size cdr3_aa cdr3_nt
- TRBJ2-7 TRBV20-1 few CSARGPYVYF TGCAGTGCTAGGGGGCCTTACGTGTACTTC
- TRBJ2-3 TRBV25-1 - CASSEWGSEGWDTQYF TGTGCCAGCAGTGAATGGGGAAGTGAGGGTTGGGATACGCAGTATTTT
- TRBJ2-3 TRBV3-1/TRBV3-2 - CASSLSGLITPDTQYF TGTGCCAGCAGCCTATCGGGACTGATCACTCCAGATACGCAGTATTTT
TRBD1 TRBJ2-2 TRBV27 - CASSWTGIEAGELFF TGTGCCAGCAGCTGGACAGGGATTGAGGCCGGGGAGCTGTTTTTT
- TRBJ2-3 TRBV28 - CASSFILGGPPGTDTQYF TGTGCCAGCAGTTTCATTCTTGGGGGCCCGCCGGGCACAGATACGCAGTATTTT
- TRBJ2-1 TRBV5-6 - CASSFPERLFSYNEQFF TGTGCCAGCAGCTTTCCTGAGCGGTTGTTCTCCTACAATGAGCAGTTCTTC
- TRBJ1-1 TRBV6-5 - CASSLTENTEAFF TGTGCCAGCAGTCTGACAGAGAACACTGAAGCTTTCTTT
- TRBJ1-5 TRBV28 - CASSQMGGGQPQHF TGTGCCAGCAGCCAAATGGGGGGGGGTCAGCCCCAGCATTTT
TRBD1 TRBJ2-7 TRBV2 - CASSDPGTGGPEQYF TGTGCCAGCAGTGACCCCGGGACAGGGGGCCCGGAGCAGTACTTC
- TRBJ2-7 TRBV11-2 - CASSPIAHRGGYEQYF TGTGCCAGCAGCCCCATAGCCCACAGGGGGGGATACGAGCAGTACTTC
TRBD1 TRBJ2-3 TRBV5-4 - CASSSGTGGPDTQYF TGTGCCAGCAGCTCCGGGACAGGGGGTCCAGATACGCAGTATTTT
- TRBJ1-2 TRBV11-2 - CASSLGAAYGYTF TGTGCCAGCAGCTTAGGAGCGGCCTATGGCTACACCTTC